This passage covers 19 T cell receptor beta chains from one sample sequenced in a study of blood T cell repertoires in COVID-19. The method was immunoSEQ multiplex PCR; TCRdb's version includes in-frame clones alone and lacks a portion of them. The repertoire has over 95,000 clones, roughly 80% of them found once; the top ten carry roughly 1.6%. Sequenced material: peripheral blood. These receptors all come from a man over 45 with acute or convalescent COVID-19.

The chain links TRBV5-1 to TRBJ1-1; D unresolved. Germline-derived CDR1 and CDR2 are SGHRS and YFSETQ. V was cut by 5 bases and J by 1 base, with 12 bases left in between. This CDR3 comprises 14 residues. CDR3 in amino acids: CASRGVITNTEAFF. The DNA of the CDR3 is TGCGCCAGCAGAGGAGTCATTACGAACACTGAAGCTTTCTTT.

The genes are TRBV4-1 and TRBJ1-1, with TRBD1 identical over 9 bases. Trimming at V came to 4 bases and at J to 6 bases, leaving 6 bases not matched to a gene. The CDR3 is 14 amino acids. Germline V gene sequence: CDR1 MGHRA, CDR2 YSYEKL. The CDR3 here is CASSLMTGGPEAFF. CDR3 sequence (DNA): TGCGCCAGCAGCCTTATGACAGGGGGTCCTGAAGCTTTCTTT.

The chain has TRBV6-5 and TRBJ2-1, with TRBD2 identical over 7 bases. There are 15 residues in the CDR3. V dropped 6 bases and J dropped 5; count of bases not matched to a gene: 10. Germline V gene sequence: CDR1 MNHEY, CDR2 SVGAGI. The CDR3, as DNA: TGTGCCAGCAGCACGGGGCCGGGGGGTCACAATGAGCAGTTCTTC. Protein sequence: CASSTGPGGHNEQFF.

The chain uses TRBV10-3 and TRBJ1-1; the D gene is possibly TRBD1 (6 bases). The germline V gene has CDR1 ENHRY and CDR2 SYGVKD. This CDR3 has 14 residues. The V end was cut by 7 bases, the J end by 1 base, with 13 bases between. The CDR3 nucleotides are TGTGCCATCACCACGGACAGACCGAACACTGAAGCTTTCTTT. It yields the protein CAITTDRPNTEAFF.

This clone was observed a single time. This chain connects TRBV24-1 to TRBJ2-7, with TRBD2 matching 12 bases. The V segment lost 5 bases and the J segment 6 bases; nucleotides outside the gene matches: 7. This CDR3 spans 15 amino acids. Germline CDR1 reads KGHDR; CDR2 reads SFDVKD. CDR3 region: CATSGGLAGFREQYF. CDR3 nucleotide sequence: TGTGCCACCAGTGGTGGACTAGCGGGGTTCCGCGAGCAGTACTTC.

CDR3 nucleotides: TGTGCCAGCAGCTTGGTAGCGGGGGTTCTCAATGAGCAGTTCTTC. It yields the protein CASSLVAGVLNEQFF. V usage is TRBV5-6 and J usage is TRBJ2-1; 9 bases are shared with TRBD2. Trimming took 0 bases from V and 6 from J; bases not matched to a gene: 4. Germline CDR1 is SGHDT and CDR2 is YYEEEE. This CDR3 is 15 amino acids long.

The J gene is TRBJ2-3, the V gene TRBV5-1; D perhaps matches TRBD1 (7 bases). Germline CDR1 reads SGHRS; CDR2 reads YFSETQ. The CDR3 is 16 amino acids. The V end was cut by 0 bases, the J end by 4 bases, with 15 bases between. The CDR3 DNA follows: TGCGCCAGCAGCTTGGGACAGGGCAGGGGGGCAGATACGCAGTATTTT. This encodes CASSLGQGRGADTQYF.

This chain joins TRBV29-1 and TRBJ1-1; 7 bases fit TRBD1. The germline CDR1 and CDR2 sequences are SQVTM and ANQGSEA. Germline trimming cut 7 bases from V and 5 bases from J; bases unmatched to any gene: 10. The CDR3 contains 13 residues. In nucleotides, the CDR3 is TGCAGCGGACGACAGGGAGGTGGGACTGAAGCTTTCTTT. Encoded protein: CSGRQGGGTEAFF.

CDR3 coding DNA: TGTGCCAGCAGCCTAATGAACACTGAAGCTTTCTTT. Translation gives CASSLMNTEAFF. The chain is built from TRBV3-1 (or the pseudogene TRBV3-2) and TRBJ1-1, with D unclear. Trimming left V 4 bases short and J 0 bases short, with 3 bases between. The CDR3 runs 12 residues. Germline CDR1 LGHDT, CDR2 YNNKEL (reference sequence).

The V call is TRBV29-1, the J call TRBJ2-5, with 9 bases matching TRBD1. J gave up 5 bases and V 4 bases, and 5 bases lay outside the gene matches. The CDR3 is 13 residues long. In germline, CDR1 is SQVTM, CDR2 ANQGSEA. The CDR3 sequence is CSVGETGGETQYF. The CDR3 DNA reads as TGCAGCGTTGGAGAGACAGGGGGGGAGACCCAGTACTTC.

V is TRBV4-2 and J is TRBJ1-2; D remains ambiguous. The ends were cut back, 4 bases at V and 0 bases at J, with 12 bases in the middle. CDR3 length: 15 amino acids. Germline lookup yields CDR1 LGHNA and CDR2 YNFKEQ. The CDR3 sequence: CASSRESGTNYGYTF. CDR3 nucleotide sequence: TGTGCCAGCAGCCGAGAATCCGGGACTAACTATGGCTACACCTTC.

The CDR3 region is CATSSGFGGALETQYF. The DNA of the CDR3 is TGTGCCACCTCGAGCGGTTTCGGGGGGGCTTTAGAGACCCAGTACTTC. This chain joins TRBV10-3 and TRBJ2-5, with 8 bases lining up with TRBD2. V lost 10 bases, J lost 4 bases, and 17 bases stayed unmatched. The CDR3 loop spans 16 amino acids. Germline V lookup: CDR1 ENHRY, CDR2 SYGVKD.

V gene TRBV5-1 combines with J gene TRBJ1-2, with D possibly TRBD1 on 5 matching bases. The CDR3 has 14 amino acids. V was cut by 0 bases and J by 6 bases, with 12 bases left in between. Germline lookup yields CDR1 SGHRS and CDR2 YFSETQ. DNA for the CDR3: TGCGCCAGCAGCTTGGGCAGGGTTGGTAATGGCTACACCTTC. Protein product: CASSLGRVGNGYTF.

The chain is built from TRBV10-1 and TRBJ2-1, with D possibly matching TRBD2 (6 bases). The germline V and J ends were trimmed by 6 bases and 3 bases, with 18 bases remaining between them. This CDR3 comprises 16 residues. Germline V gene sequence: CDR1 WNHNN, CDR2 SYGVQD (reference sequence). The CDR3 nucleotides read TGCGCCAGCAGCGGGGATAGCGGACTCAGCTACAATGAGCAGTTCTTC. This translates into CASSGDSGLSYNEQFF.

The count of this clone is one. The genes are TRBV28 and TRBJ1-3; D gene uncertain. Trimming removed 5 bases from V and 0 bases from J, with 14 bases in between. Looked up from germline, CDR1 is MDHEN and CDR2 is SYDVKM. The CDR3 sequence is 16 residues long. CDR3 sequence reads: CASSPPTGLSGNTIYF. The CDR3 DNA reads TGTGCCAGCAGTCCCCCGACTGGCCTCTCTGGAAACACCATATATTTT.

The table lists this clone with a count of one. The rearrangement links TRBV2 to TRBJ2-6; TRBD1 matches 7 bases. With 6 bases clipped from V and 3 bases from J, the junction kept 5 bases outside the gene matches. There are 15 residues in the CDR3. CDR1 and CDR2 from the germline V gene are SNHLY and FYNNEI. This chain's CDR3 is CASSPDRVGANVLTF. CDR3 in DNA: TGTGCCAGCAGCCCCGACAGGGTTGGGGCCAACGTCCTGACTTTC.

The chain has TRBV30 and TRBJ2-3; D may be TRBD2 (7 bases). Trimming left V 3 bases short and J 6 bases short, with 10 bases between. The CDR3 loop spans 12 amino acids. Germline CDR1 and CDR2: GTSNPN and SVGIG (reference sequence). This chain's CDR3 is CAWRKGGDTQYF. Written as DNA, the CDR3 is TGTGCCTGGAGAAAGGGGGGGGATACGCAGTATTTT.

This clone was recorded a few times. The V gene is TRBV27, the J gene TRBJ1-5; D unresolved. The V gene's germline CDR1 is MNHEY and CDR2 SMNVEV (reference sequence). The germline V and J ends were trimmed by 5 bases and 0 bases, with 11 bases remaining between them. The CDR3 loop spans 15 amino acids. The CDR3 sequence is CASSPVAYSNQPQHF. The CDR3, as DNA: TGTGCCAGCAGTCCCGTGGCTTATAGCAATCAGCCCCAGCATTTT.

The chain uses TRBV1 and TRBJ2-7; TRBD1 is the table's D call, not checked against the DNA. TRBV1 is recorded as a pseudogene. This CDR3 comprises 17 residues. CDR3 nucleotides: TGCACCAGCAGCCGAGGGGCCCCCCGGGACACTCACTACGAGCAGTACGTC. Translation: CTSSRGAPRDTHYEQYV.